This T cell receptor beta chain came from a study of beta chain features in type 1 diabetes listed by TCRdb under 2018. In terms of the full investigation: Mean age, gender distribution, total cell number and subset yield were not different between patients and healthy donors. Regulatory and stem cell-like memory subsets were isolated from only 8 patients and roughly 8 healthy donors, whereas naive and central memory subsets came from all 28 donors. In the study, recently diagnosed type 1 diabetes patients and matched healthy donors were compared on the TCRB repertoires of their sorted circulating CD4+ T cell subsets. A total of roughly 99 million sorted cells were examined across all samples, and the number of cells per subset was strongly correlated with RNA yield.

The High Capacity cDNA Reverse Transcription Kit was used to reverse transcribe all of the isolated RNA, meaning that expressed TCRB transcripts were what got sequenced. Deep immunoSEQ sequencing was performed on naive, central memory and regulatory T cell samples, with an average of approximately 4 million total reads per sample. Sorted cells were lysed in RLT buffer, and RNA was extracted using DNase-treated RNeasy Micro or Mini kits according to cell number. Each cell subset was processed on its own to prevent cross-contamination, while patient and healthy donor samples were processed together. The immunoSEQ multiplex PCR was used to amplify TCRB sequences from cDNA, generating 87-bp fragments that spanned the CDR3 region. The amplicons were sequenced using the Illumina HiSeq platform. The authors' pipeline ran thus. PCR bias was computationally corrected using synthetic template baselines, reads within Hamming distance 2 were collapsed, and singletons that could not be merged were discarded. Reads were aligned to IMGT to assign V, D and J genes, CDR3 length, and insertions or deletions at six rearrangement sites. Within each subset, clonotype counts were normalized to sorted cell number, after which true diversity and Gini coefficients were computed with the tcR R package. Repertoire sharing was quantified using the overlap coefficient calculated on TCRB nucleotide sequences. Out-of-frame TCRB sequences from naive cells were analyzed to stand in for the pre-selection repertoire. TCRdb stores this immuneACCESS table with in-frame sequences only. Part of the clones is absent; in the studies checked, under half of the shortfall reflects unresolved V genes, and no reason is known for the rest. D and trimming come from the DNA, and the V and J calls and clone size come from that table. In all, the sample holds about 900,000 clones, and roughly 17% of those were seen once. Clones ranked in the top ten supply about 0.025% of the sample.

This clone appeared once. The clone's antigen remains unknown. Base qualities are not at hand, and no much larger clone is one base apart. The CDR3 numbers 13 residues from cysteine through phenylalanine. Only the CDR3 DNA is retained, 39 bases long and in frame from the first base. CDR1 and CDR2, per the germline V gene, are ENHRY and SYGVKD. From each donor, a single peripheral blood sample of approximately 110 mL on average was drawn into heparinised tubes. Using a panel that included CD45RO, CCR7, CD25, CD127, CD95 and CD27, naive, central memory, regulatory and stem cell-like memory CD4+ T cells were sorted on a BD FACSAria II. A purity above 98% was achieved for all sorted populations. PBMCs were isolated right away by Lymphoprep density gradient centrifugation and were stained directly, without culture. Samples were stained and sorted in pairs, with one healthy donor and one patient per experiment, so that batch effects were minimized.

Study-wide conclusions, independent of this receptor: PCR may preferentially amplify shorter templates, but because patient and control samples were amplified and corrected together, any resulting skew would affect both groups equally. A moderate but significant shortening of TCRB CDR3 length was observed in type 1 diabetes patients in all four CD4+ subsets. Because cDNA rather than genomic DNA was sequenced, highly expressing activated cells could have been over-represented, although no difference in activation and CD3 levels was found between groups. At VDJ recombination sites, patients with type 1 diabetes made fewer insertions and deleted more nucleotides, a pattern implying thymic rearrangement abnormalities. Naive, central memory and regulatory TCRB repertoires appeared to be more similar among patients than among healthy donors. Only small numbers of individuals were included in the HLA sub-analyses, which left unresolved whether HLA type had any influence on TCRB rearrangement.

The sample taken for sequencing was naive CD4+ T cells from blood. The cell subset or site label of this sample denotes: true naive CD4+ T cells. This sequence was found in a woman between 18 and 30 years old in good health. This sequence uses TRBV10-3 and TRBJ2-5; the D call is tentative, TRBD1 or TRBD2, as each matches 5 bases. Judging by the DNA end, TRBJ2-7 fits better; the J call may be wrong. The CDR3 corresponds to CAISVGTGGEQYF. The DNA is as follows: TGTGCCATCAGTGTTGGGACCGGAGGCGAGCAGTACTTC.